This T cell receptor (beta chain) was sequenced in a study of blood T cell repertoires in COVID-19. Clinical history reported by participants formed the basis on which cohorts were assigned. The table came from immunoSEQ multiplex PCR; TCRdb's copy has only in-frame clones and leaves some out. The sample includes over 200,000 clones, under 90% seen only once; the top ten take approximately 1.8%. This TCR was sampled from a man aged 60 to 69 who had recovered from COVID-19. The sample consisted of PBMCs or T cells enriched from blood (not recorded which).

DNA of the CDR3: TGTGCCAGCAGCCCCCGGGGAGGGCTCGGCTACACCTTC. It is translated as CASSPRGGLGYTF. The V call is TRBV11-3, the J call TRBJ1-2; D is ambiguous. CDR1 is SGHNT and CDR2 is YENEEA in the germline V gene. Trimming took 5 bases from V and 8 from J, leaving 15 bases between them. The CDR3 is 13 residues long.